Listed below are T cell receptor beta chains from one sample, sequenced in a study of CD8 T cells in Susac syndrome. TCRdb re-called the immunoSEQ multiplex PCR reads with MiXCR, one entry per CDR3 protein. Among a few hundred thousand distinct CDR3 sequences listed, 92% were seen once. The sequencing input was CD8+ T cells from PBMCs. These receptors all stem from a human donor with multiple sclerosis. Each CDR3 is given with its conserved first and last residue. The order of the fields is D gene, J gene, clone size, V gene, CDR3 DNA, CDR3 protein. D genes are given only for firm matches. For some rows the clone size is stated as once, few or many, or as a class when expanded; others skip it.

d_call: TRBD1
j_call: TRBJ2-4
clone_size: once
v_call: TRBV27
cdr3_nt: TGTGCCAGCCGGACAACAGGGGGACCCAACATTCAGTACTTC
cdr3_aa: CASRTTGGPNIQYF

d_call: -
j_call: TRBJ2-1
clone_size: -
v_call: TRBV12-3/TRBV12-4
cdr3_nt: TGTGCCAGCAGCCCTCGGGGGGCAAGCTCCTACAATGAGCAGTTCTTC
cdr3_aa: CASSPRGASSYNEQFF

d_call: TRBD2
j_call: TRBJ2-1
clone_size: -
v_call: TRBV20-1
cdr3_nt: TGCAGTGCCCAACCACCCTTTTCCAGCGGGGGGGCTAGAATGAATGAGCAGTTCTTC
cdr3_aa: CSAQPPFSSGGARMNEQFF

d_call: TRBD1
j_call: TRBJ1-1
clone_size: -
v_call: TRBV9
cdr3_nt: TGTGCCAGCAGCGTAGGGCTCCAGGGGGCGAACACTGAAGCTTTCTTT
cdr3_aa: CASSVGLQGANTEAFF

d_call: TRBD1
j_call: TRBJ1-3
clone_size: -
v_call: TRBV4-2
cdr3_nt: TGTGCCAGCAGCCAAGATAGGGGGCTGGGTGGAAACACCATATATTTT
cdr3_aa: CASSQDRGLGGNTIYF

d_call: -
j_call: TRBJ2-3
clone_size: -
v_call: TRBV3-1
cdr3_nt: TGTGCCAGCAGCAGACTAGTATCAAGTTTAGATACGCAGTATTTT
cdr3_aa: CASSRLVSSLDTQYF

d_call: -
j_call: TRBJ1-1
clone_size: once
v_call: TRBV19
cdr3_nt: TGTGCCAGTAGCCCGCTCGGGCCATCCGGGGGTTATACTGAAGCTTTCTTT
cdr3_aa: CASSPLGPSGGYTEAFF

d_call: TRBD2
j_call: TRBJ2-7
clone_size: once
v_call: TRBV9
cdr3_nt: TGTGCCAGCAGCGAAAGGACTAGCGGGAGCGAGCAGTACTTC
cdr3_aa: CASSERTSGSEQYF

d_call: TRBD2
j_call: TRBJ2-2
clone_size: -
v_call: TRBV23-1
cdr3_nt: TGCGCCAGCAGTCAAGAGGGGAGGGACACCGGGGAGCTGTTTTTT
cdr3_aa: CASSQEGRDTGELFF

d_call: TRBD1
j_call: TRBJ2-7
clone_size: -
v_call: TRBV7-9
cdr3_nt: TGTGCCAGCAGGGCTGACAGGGCTCGTGGTTACGAGCAGTACTTC
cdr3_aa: CASRADRARGYEQYF

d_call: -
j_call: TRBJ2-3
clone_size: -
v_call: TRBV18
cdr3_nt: TGTGCCAGCTCATCCTTCGACGGTGGCAGCGTTACGCAGTATTTT
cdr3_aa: CASSSFDGGSVTQYF

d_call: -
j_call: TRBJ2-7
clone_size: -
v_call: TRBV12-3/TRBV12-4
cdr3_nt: TGTGCCAGCAGTTTGCAGGGGAAAGCCTACGAGCAGTACTTC
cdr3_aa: CASSLQGKAYEQYF

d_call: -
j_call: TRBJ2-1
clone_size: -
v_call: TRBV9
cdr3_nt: TGTGCCAGCAGCGTAGGGGACATCTCCTCCTACAATGAGCAGTTCTTC
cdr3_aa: CASSVGDISSYNEQFF

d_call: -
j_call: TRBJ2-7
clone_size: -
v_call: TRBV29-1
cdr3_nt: TGCAGCGTTAAGGACGAGCTCTCCCCCGAGCAGTACTTC
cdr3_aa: CSVKDELSPEQYF

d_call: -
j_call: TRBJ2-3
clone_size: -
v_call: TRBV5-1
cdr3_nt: TGCGCCAGCAGCTTGAACCCCGGGGCGACAGATACGCAGTATTTT
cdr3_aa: CASSLNPGATDTQYF

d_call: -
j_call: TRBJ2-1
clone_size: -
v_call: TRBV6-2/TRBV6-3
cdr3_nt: TGTGCCAGCATCGCTAGCGTCAACCCAAGGGGGACCGAGCAGTTCTTC
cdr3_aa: CASIASVNPRGTEQFF

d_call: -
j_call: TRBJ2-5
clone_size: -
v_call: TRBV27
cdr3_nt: TGTGCCAGCATGGGCAGGGGACTTGGGGAGACCCAGTACTTC
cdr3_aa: CASMGRGLGETQYF

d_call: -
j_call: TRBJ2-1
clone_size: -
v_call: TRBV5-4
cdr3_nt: TGTGCCAGCAGCTTGGCACATCGGTACAATGAGCAGTTCTTC
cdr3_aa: CASSLAHRYNEQFF

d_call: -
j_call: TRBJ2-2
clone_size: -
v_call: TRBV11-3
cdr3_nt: TGTGCCAGCAGTCTTCTTGATCTGTACACCGGGGAGCTGTTTTTT
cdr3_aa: CASSLLDLYTGELFF

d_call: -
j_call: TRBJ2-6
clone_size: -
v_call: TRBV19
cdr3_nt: TGTGCCAGTACCGAGTCCGGCCCAGAGTGGGCCAACGTCCTGACTTTC
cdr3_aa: CASTESGPEWANVLTF

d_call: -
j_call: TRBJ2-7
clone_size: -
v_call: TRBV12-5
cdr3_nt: TGTGCTAGTGGCCGGGGGAGCTCCTACGAGCAGTACTTC
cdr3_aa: CASGRGSSYEQYF

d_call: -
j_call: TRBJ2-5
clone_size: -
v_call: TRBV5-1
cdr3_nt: TGCGCCACTTCGACTGTCGGGGCGGGAGAGACCCAGTACTTC
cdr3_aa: CATSTVGAGETQYF

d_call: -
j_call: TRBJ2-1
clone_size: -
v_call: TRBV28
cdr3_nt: TGTGCCAGCAGTCCCGTTTCCGAGGGGGATAATGAGCAGTTCTTC
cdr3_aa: CASSPVSEGDNEQFF

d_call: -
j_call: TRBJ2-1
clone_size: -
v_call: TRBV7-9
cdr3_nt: TGTGCCAGCAGCTTTCCCGAGGGGGGGCACTACAATGAGCAGTTCTTC
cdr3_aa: CASSFPEGGHYNEQFF

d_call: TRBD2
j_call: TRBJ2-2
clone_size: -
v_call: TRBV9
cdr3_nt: TGTGCCAGCAGCACACCTCGCCGGGAGGGTAGCACCGGGGAGCTGTTTTTT
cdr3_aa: CASSTPRREGSTGELFF

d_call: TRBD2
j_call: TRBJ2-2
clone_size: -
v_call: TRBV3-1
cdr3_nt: TGTGCCAGCAGGACTAGCGGGGGGGGTAAAAATCCCGGGGAGCTGTTTTTT
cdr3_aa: CASRTSGGGKNPGELFF

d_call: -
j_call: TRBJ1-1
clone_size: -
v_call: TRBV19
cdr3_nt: TGTGCCAGTGCCAGGGCACCGAACACTGAAGCTTTCTTT
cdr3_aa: CASARAPNTEAFF

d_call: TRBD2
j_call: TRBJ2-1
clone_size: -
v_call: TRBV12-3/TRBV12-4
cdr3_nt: TGTGCCAGCAGTTCCCCCGGGACTAGCGGGATGGTCTACAATGAGCAGTTCTTC
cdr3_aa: CASSSPGTSGMVYNEQFF

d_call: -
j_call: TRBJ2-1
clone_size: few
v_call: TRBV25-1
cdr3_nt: TGTGCCAGCAGTGAATCCCTAGGGTACAATGAGCAGTTCTTC
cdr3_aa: CASSESLGYNEQFF

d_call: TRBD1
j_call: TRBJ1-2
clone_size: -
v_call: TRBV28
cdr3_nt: TGTGCCAGCAGTCAGACAGGGGGAATCGATGGCTACACCTTC
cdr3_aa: CASSQTGGIDGYTF

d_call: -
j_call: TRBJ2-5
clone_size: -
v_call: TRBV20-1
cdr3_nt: TGCAGTGCTAGAGATCCCCCTAGCCCCCAAGAGACCCAGTACTTC
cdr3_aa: CSARDPPSPQETQYF

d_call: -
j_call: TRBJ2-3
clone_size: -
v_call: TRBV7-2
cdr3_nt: TGTGCCAGCAGCTTTAGAGGGAGGTGGACAGATACGCAGTATTTT
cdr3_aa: CASSFRGRWTDTQYF

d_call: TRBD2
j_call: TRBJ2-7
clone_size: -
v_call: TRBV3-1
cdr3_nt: TGTGCCAGCAGCCAAAGGGTAGCGGGAGCGCTTTCCTACGAGCAGTACTTC
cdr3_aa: CASSQRVAGALSYEQYF

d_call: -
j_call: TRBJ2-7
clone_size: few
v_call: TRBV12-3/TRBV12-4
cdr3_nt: TGTGCCAGCAGTCCCAGGGGCTCCTACGAGCAGTACTTC
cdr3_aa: CASSPRGSYEQYF

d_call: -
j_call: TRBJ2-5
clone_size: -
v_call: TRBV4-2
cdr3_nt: TGTGCCAGCAGCCAAGGGGAGACTTTCGGCCCCGGGATCCAAGAGACCCAGTACTTC
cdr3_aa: CASSQGETFGPGIQETQYF

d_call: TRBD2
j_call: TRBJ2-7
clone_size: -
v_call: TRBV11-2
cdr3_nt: TGTGCCAGCAGCTTAGGAGCGGGGGAATACGAGCAGTACTTC
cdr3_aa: CASSLGAGEYEQYF

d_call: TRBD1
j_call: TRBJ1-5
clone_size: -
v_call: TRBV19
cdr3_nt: TGTGCCAGTAGTATAGGGACAGGGGGCAATCAGCCCCAGCATTTT
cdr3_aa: CASSIGTGGNQPQHF

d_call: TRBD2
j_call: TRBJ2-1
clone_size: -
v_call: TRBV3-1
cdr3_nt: TGTGCCAGCAGCCAAGATCCGGGAGGCTTGGGAGGCAATGAGCAGTTCTTC
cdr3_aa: CASSQDPGGLGGNEQFF

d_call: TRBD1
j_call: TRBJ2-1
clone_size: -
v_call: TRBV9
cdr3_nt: TGTGCCAGCAGCGTAGTTGGAGGGACAGGGGGAGGAGAGCAGTTCTTC
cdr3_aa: CASSVVGGTGGGEQFF

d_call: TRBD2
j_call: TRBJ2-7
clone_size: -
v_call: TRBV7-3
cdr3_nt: TGTGCCAGCAGCCTAGGACTAGCGGGAGACTACGAGCAGTACTTC
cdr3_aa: CASSLGLAGDYEQYF

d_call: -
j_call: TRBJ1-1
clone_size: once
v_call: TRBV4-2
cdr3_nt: TGTGCCAGCAGCCAAGTAAGGGCAACAGGGCAAGGTACTGAAGCTTTCTTT
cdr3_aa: CASSQVRATGQGTEAFF

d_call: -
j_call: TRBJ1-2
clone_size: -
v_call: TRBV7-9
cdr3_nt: TGTGCCAGCAGCTTAGCGCGCGGGGAAGGGTACTATGGCTACACCTTC
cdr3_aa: CASSLARGEGYYGYTF

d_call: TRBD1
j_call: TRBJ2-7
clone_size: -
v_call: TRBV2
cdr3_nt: TGTGCCAGCAGGGAAATGACAGGGCCCTACGAGCAGTACTTC
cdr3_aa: CASREMTGPYEQYF

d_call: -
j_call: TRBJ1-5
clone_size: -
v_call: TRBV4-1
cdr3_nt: TGCGCCAGCAGCCAAGATGGGGCAGGCCCTTATCAGCCCCAGCATTTT
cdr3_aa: CASSQDGAGPYQPQHF

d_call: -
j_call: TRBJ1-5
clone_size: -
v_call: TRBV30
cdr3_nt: TGTGCCTGGAGTGTATCCGGGGTCAATCAGCCCCAGCATTTT
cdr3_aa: CAWSVSGVNQPQHF

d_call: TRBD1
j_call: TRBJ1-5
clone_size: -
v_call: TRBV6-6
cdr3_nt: TGTGCCAGCAGTTACCCCGGACAGGTTAGCAATCAGCCCCAGCATTTT
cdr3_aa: CASSYPGQVSNQPQHF

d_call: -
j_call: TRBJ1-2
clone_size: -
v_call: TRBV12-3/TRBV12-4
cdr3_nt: TGTGCCAGCAGTTTGGGGGACCGTGGCTACACCTTC
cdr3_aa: CASSLGDRGYTF

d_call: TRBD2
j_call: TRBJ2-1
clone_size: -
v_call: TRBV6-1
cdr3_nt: TGTGCCAGCAGCCTCCGTTGGGGACTAGCGGGAGTACGGAATGAGCAGTTCTTC
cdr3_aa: CASSLRWGLAGVRNEQFF

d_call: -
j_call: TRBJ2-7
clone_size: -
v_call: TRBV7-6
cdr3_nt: TGTGCCAGCAGCTTAGACCCAGGTGTGGGGACCTACGAGCAGTACTTC
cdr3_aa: CASSLDPGVGTYEQYF

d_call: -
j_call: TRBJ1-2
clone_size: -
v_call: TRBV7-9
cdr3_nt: TGTGCCAGTACCCCGGGGGCTGAGGCTAACTATGGCTACACCTTC
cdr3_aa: CASTPGAEANYGYTF

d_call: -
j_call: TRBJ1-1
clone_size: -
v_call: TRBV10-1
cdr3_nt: TGCGCCAGCAGTGAGCCAGGCCGGGCTTCAGAAGCTTTCTTT
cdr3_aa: CASSEPGRASEAFF

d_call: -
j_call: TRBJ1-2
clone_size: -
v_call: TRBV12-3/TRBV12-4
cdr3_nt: TGTGCCAGCAGCTTACAGGGTTTTGGGAATGGCTACACCTTC
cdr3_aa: CASSLQGFGNGYTF